This T cell receptor beta chain stems from a study of neurological immune-mediated disorders. This clonotype was seen repeatedly, ten times or more. V was pared by 2 bases and J by 3 bases, with 18 bases of the junction left unmatched. The germline V gene has CDR1 SGHDT and CDR2 YYEEEE. The CDR3 consists of 19 residues. The cDNA came from 5'RACE with 10-nucleotide random UMIs. MiXCR was run by TCRdb on the 5' RACE reads, yielding one entry per CDR3 protein. The sample has 65,000 to 80,000 distinct CDR3 sequences; approximately 4.6% are singletons. The TCR was taken from a woman in her 70s with multiple sclerosis. J is TRBJ1-2 and V is TRBV5-6, with 8 bases identical to TRBD1. Sequenced material: PBMCs. The CDR3 spells CASSLMGLQQGGPDYGYTF. As DNA, the CDR3 is TGTGCCAGCAGCTTAATGGGATTACAACAGGGGGGCCCTGACTATGGCTACACCTTC.